This passage covers 3 T cell receptor beta chains from one sample sequenced in a study of cytomegalovirus exposure and HLA in healthy donors. Primers included in the PCR were 60 Vbeta and 13 Jbeta primers. Data came from immunoSEQ multiplex PCR; TCRdb stores just in-frame clones and leaves some out. Of some 77,000 clones listed, roughly 80% are singletons. The sequenced sample consisted of PBMCs. The source of these receptors is a woman in her thirties or forties in good health and CMV-seropositive.

This clone has a handful of counts. The rearrangement uses TRBV9 and TRBJ2-3, with a possible D match to TRBD2 (5 bases). Trimming removed 0 bases from V and 5 bases from J, with 13 bases in between. The CDR3 has 15 amino acids. Germline V gives CDR1 SGDLS, CDR2 YYNGEE. The DNA for the CDR3 is TGTGCCAGCAGCGTAGGACATAGCGAGGGAGATACGCAGTATTTT. Its translation is CASSVGHSEGDTQYF.

This clone was seen only a few times. At the DNA level, this CDR3 is encoded by other sequences in the same sample as well. The V gene is TRBV5-1, the J gene TRBJ1-5; 8 bases match TRBD1. Trimming cost V 0 bases and J 1 base; bases outside gene matches: 3. Germline V lookup: CDR1 SGHRS, CDR2 YFSETQ. The length of the CDR3 is 16 residues. The CDR3 DNA is TGCGCCAGCAGCTTGGGGTCAGGGGGCAGCAATCAGCCCCAGCATTTT. This translates into CASSLGSGGSNQPQHF.

For the CDR3, the DNA is TGCGCCAGCAGCTCCGGGACAGGGGGAACCGGGGAGCTGTTTTTT. This gives the protein CASSSGTGGTGELFF. The chain uses TRBV5-1 and TRBJ2-2; 11 bases align to TRBD1. Trimming took 3 bases from V and 5 from J; bases not matched to a gene: 3. In germline, CDR1 is SGHRS, CDR2 YFSETQ. The CDR3 sequence is 15 residues long.